The rows below give T cell receptor beta chains drawn from one sample of a study of T cells after yellow fever vaccination. TCRdb ran MiXCR on the 5' RACE reads and lists one entry per CDR3 protein. The data contain some 320,000 distinct CDR3 sequences, over 3.5% of them singletons. The source material was PBMCs, sampled 15 days after the yellow fever booster vaccination. The receptors were gathered from a young man who received the YFV17D yellow fever vaccine. Each CDR3 is given with its conserved first and last residue. A D gene is named only where the DNA matches it firmly. Clone size, where shown, is once, few, many, or a class for clones that have expanded.

D	size	J	length	V	DNA	CDR3
NA	NA	TRBJ2-3	15	TRBV7-6	TGTGCCAGCAGCTGGGGATGGACCGGGGCAGATACGCAGTATTTT	CASSWGWTGADTQYF
NA	few	TRBJ1-3	12	TRBV7-2	TGTGCCAGCAGTGTACTGGGAAACACCATATATTTT	CASSVLGNTIYF
NA	few	TRBJ2-7	14	TRBV10-2	TGCGCCAGCAGTGAGGGCAGGGGAGGCTACGAGCAGTACTTC	CASSEGRGGYEQYF
TRBD1	many	TRBJ1-2	13	TRBV20-1	TGCAGTGCTAGGACAGGGAGAAACTATGGCTACACCTTC	CSARTGRNYGYTF
TRBD1	few	TRBJ1-5	14	TRBV29-1	TGCAGCGTCGCAGGGGGCAACAACAATCAGCCCCAGCATTTT	CSVAGGNNNQPQHF
TRBD2	many	TRBJ2-3	13	TRBV10-3	TGTGCCATCAGTGTCGGGGGGTCGGATACGCAGTATTTT	CAISVGGSDTQYF
NA	many	TRBJ1-1	14	TRBV5-1	TGCGCCAGCAGCCCGTTGACAGCCCAGGGATGGGCTTTCTTT	CASSPLTAQGWAFF
NA	few	TRBJ1-1	18	TRBV14	TGTGCCAGCAGCCGTCGTGGTGCGGGCATTTGGTCGGGCATTGAAGCTTTCTTT	CASSRRGAGIWSGIEAFF
TRBD1	few	TRBJ2-2	17	TRBV5-1	TGCGCCAGCAGAGAGAACAGGGGTCTTGGGATTGCCGGGGAGCTGTTTTTT	CASRENRGLGIAGELFF
NA	NA	TRBJ1-2	17	TRBV4-3	TGCGCCAGCAGCCAAGAAATCGTCCGGGGTGCTAACTATGGCTACACCTTC	CASSQEIVRGANYGYTF
NA	many	TRBJ2-2	11	TRBV6-2/TRBV6-3	TGTGCCAGTACTGAGACCGGGGAGCTGTTTTTT	CASTETGELFF
NA	few	TRBJ2-7	14	TRBV20-1	TGCAGTGCTACCCTCGCCCAGGGATTCTACGAGCAGTACTTC	CSATLAQGFYEQYF
NA	few	TRBJ2-1	13	TRBV5-6	TGTGCCAGCTGGTTGGGGTCTCGAAATGAGCAGTTCTTC	CASWLGSRNEQFF
NA	NA	TRBJ2-1	13	TRBV3-1	TGTGCCAGCAGTCGTAGCTCCGGCGATGAGCAGTTCTTC	CASSRSSGDEQFF
NA	few	TRBJ1-2	16	TRBV2	TGTGCCAGCACATGGAACCGCCTTCGCATTGAAGATGGCTACACCTTC	CASTWNRLRIEDGYTF
NA	many	TRBJ2-1	12	TRBV5-1	TGCGCCAGCAGCCTCGGTGGGCGTGAGCAGTTCTTC	CASSLGGREQFF
NA	few	TRBJ1-1	14	TRBV7-3	TGTGCCAGCAGCCCTTTCCGGGGTAGCACTGAAGCTTTCTTT	CASSPFRGSTEAFF
NA	many	TRBJ1-6	15	TRBV6-2/TRBV6-3	TGTGCCAGCAGTGAAGGTGGCGGCAATAATTCACCCCTCCACTTT	CASSEGGGNNSPLHF
NA	few	TRBJ1-5	16	TRBV20-1	TGCAGTGCTAGAGATACGGGGGCCCCTGGCAATCAGCCCCAGCATTTT	CSARDTGAPGNQPQHF
TRBD1	few	TRBJ2-3	15	TRBV7-9	TGTGCCAGCAGCGATACAGGGGGGATCACAGATACGCAGTATTTT	CASSDTGGITDTQYF
TRBD2	many	TRBJ2-3	16	TRBV5-5	TGTGCCAGCAGCTTGGGGCTAGCGGTTAGCACAGATACGCAGTATTTT	CASSLGLAVSTDTQYF
TRBD1	NA	TRBJ2-2	16	TRBV3-1	TGTGCCAGCATATCGTCCGGGACAGGGAAGGTCGGGGAGCTGTTTTTT	CASISSGTGKVGELFF
TRBD2	many	TRBJ2-5	14	TRBV5-1	TGCGCCAGCAGCTGGGACTATTCGGAAGAGACCCAGTACTTC	CASSWDYSEETQYF
TRBD1	many	TRBJ2-5	15	TRBV5-1	TGCGCCAGCAGCTTGGCCGGGACAGGGGGAGAGACCCAGTACTTC	CASSLAGTGGETQYF
TRBD1	many	TRBJ1-4	13	TRBV12-3/TRBV12-4	TGTGCCAGCAGTCGACAGGGGCGGGAAAAACTGTTTTTT	CASSRQGREKLFF
NA	many	TRBJ2-7	16	TRBV13	TGTGCCAGCAGCTCCGCCTTCTTGGGACCCATCTACGAGCAGTACTTC	CASSSAFLGPIYEQYF
NA	NA	TRBJ2-3	15	TRBV7-3	TGTGCCAGCAGCTTAGGGACACTTGAGACAGATACGCAGTATTTT	CASSLGTLETDTQYF